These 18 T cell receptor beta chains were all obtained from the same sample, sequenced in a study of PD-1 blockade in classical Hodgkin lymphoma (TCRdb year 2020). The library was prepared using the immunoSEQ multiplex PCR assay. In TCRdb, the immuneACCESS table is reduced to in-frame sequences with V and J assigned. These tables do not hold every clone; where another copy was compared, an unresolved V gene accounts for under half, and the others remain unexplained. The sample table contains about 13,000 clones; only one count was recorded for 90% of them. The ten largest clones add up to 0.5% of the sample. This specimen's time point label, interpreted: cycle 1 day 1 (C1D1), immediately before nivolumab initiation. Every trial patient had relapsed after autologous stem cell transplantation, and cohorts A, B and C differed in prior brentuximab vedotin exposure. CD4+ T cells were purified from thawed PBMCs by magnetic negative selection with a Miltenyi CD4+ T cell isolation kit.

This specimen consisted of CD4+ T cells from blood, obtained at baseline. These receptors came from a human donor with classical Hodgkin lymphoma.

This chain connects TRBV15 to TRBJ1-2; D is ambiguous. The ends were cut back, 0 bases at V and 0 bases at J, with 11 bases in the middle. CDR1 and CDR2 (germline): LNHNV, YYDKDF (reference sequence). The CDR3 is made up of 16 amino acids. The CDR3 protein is CATSRDPNRANYGYTF. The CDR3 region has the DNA TGTGCCACCAGCAGAGATCCTAACAGAGCTAACTATGGCTACACCTTC.

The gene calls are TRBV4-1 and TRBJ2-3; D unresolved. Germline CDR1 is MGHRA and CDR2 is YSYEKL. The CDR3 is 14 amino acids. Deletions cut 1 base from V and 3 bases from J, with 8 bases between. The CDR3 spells CASSQVTRTDTQYF. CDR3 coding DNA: TGCGCCAGCAGCCAAGTCACCAGAACAGATACGCAGTATTTT.

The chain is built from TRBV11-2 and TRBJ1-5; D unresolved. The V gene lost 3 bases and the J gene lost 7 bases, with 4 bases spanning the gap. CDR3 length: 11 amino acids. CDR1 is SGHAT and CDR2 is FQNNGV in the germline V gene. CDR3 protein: CASSFWQPQHF. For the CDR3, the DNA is TGTGCCAGCAGCTTTTGGCAGCCCCAGCATTTT. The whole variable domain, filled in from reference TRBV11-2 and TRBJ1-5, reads EAGVAQSPRYKIIEKRQSVAFWCNPISGHATLYWYQQILGQGPKLLIQFQNNGVVDDSQLPKDRFSAERLKGVDSTLKIQPAKLEDSAVYLCASSFWQPQHFGDGTRLSIL.

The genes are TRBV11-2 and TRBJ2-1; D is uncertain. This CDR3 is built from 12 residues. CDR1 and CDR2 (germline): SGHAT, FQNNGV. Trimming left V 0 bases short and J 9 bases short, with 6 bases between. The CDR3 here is CASSLDLGEQFF. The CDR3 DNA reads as TGTGCCAGCAGCTTAGATCTGGGTGAGCAGTTCTTC.

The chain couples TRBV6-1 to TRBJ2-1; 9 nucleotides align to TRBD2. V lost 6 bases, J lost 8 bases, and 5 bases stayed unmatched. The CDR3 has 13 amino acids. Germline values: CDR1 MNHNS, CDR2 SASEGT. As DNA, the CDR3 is TGTGCCAGCAGCCCTAGCGGGGCCTATGAGCAGTTCTTC. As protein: CASSPSGAYEQFF.

The CDR3 coding sequence is TGCGCCAGCAGTGATAAAAGGGGTTCTGAAGCTTTCTTT. The encoded protein is CASSDKRGSEAFF. The genes are TRBV10-2 and TRBJ1-1, with a possible D match to TRBD1 (5 bases). The CDR3 has 13 residues. In germline, CDR1 is WSHSY, CDR2 SAAADI. Between the trimmed V and J ends, which lost 3 bases and 6 bases, there was a span of 11 bases.

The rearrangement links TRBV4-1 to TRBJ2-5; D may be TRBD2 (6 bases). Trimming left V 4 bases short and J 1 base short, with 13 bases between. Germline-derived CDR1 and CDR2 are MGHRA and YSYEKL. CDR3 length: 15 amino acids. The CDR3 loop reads CASSRAGTLQETQYF. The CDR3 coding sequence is TGCGCCAGCAGCCGGGCCGGGACTCTCCAAGAGACCCAGTACTTC.

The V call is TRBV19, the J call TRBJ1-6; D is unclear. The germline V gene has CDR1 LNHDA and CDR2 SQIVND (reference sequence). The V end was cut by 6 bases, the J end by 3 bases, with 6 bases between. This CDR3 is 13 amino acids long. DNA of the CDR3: TGTGCCAGTAGGACGGGCTATAATTCACCCCTCCACTTT. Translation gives CASRTGYNSPLHF.

The CDR3 DNA reads TGTGCCAGCAGTTTAGGGGGGGGCGAAGGCTACGAGCAGTACTTC. Its protein product is CASSLGGGEGYEQYF. This chain links TRBV27 with TRBJ2-7; the D gene is possibly TRBD2 (7 bases). Per the germline V gene, CDR1 is MNHEY and CDR2 is SMNVEV (reference sequence). The length of the CDR3 is 15 residues. V was pared by 2 bases and J by 3 bases, with 14 bases between.

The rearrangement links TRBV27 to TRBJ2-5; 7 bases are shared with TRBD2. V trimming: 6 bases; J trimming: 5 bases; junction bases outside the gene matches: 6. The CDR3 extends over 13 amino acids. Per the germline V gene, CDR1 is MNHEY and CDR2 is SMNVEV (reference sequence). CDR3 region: CASRGGFRETQYF. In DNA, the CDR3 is TGTGCCAGCAGGGGAGGGTTTCGCGAGACCCAGTACTTC.

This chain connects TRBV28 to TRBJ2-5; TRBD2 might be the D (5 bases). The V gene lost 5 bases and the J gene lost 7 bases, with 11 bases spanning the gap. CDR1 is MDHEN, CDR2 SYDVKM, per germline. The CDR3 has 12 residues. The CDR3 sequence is CASSRGQVTQYF. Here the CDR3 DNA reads TGTGCCAGCAGTCGAGGGCAGGTGACCCAGTACTTC.

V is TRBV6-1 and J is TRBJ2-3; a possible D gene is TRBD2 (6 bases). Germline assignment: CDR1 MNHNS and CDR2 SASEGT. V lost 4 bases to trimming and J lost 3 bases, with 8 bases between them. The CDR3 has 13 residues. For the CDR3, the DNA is TGTGCCAGCAGTGCGGGAGATACAGATACGCAGTATTTT. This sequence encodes CASSAGDTDTQYF.

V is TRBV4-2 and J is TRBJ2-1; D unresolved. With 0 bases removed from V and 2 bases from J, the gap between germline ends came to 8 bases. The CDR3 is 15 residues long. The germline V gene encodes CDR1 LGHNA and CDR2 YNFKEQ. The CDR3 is CASSQDGGAYNEQFF. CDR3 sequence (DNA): TGTGCCAGCAGCCAAGATGGTGGGGCCTACAATGAGCAGTTCTTC.

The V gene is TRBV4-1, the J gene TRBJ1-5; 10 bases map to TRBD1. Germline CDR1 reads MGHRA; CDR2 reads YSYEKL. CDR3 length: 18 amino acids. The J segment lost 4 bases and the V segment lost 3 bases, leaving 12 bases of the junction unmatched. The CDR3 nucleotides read TGCGCCAGCAGCCAGGGTCTGACAGGGGGCGTGGGTAATCAGCCCCAGCATTTT. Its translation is CASSQGLTGGVGNQPQHF.

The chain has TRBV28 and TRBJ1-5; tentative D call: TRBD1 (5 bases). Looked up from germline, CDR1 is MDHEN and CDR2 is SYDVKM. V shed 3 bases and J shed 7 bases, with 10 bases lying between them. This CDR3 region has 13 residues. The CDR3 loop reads CASSLQSGQPQHF. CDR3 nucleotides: TGTGCCAGCAGTTTGCAGTCAGGGCAGCCCCAGCATTTT.

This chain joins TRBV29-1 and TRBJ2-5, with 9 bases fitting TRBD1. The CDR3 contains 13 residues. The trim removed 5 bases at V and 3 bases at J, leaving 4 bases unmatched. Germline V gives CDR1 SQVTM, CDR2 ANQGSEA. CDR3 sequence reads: CSVRTGEKETQYF. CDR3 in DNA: TGCAGCGTTAGGACAGGGGAAAAAGAGACCCAGTACTTC.

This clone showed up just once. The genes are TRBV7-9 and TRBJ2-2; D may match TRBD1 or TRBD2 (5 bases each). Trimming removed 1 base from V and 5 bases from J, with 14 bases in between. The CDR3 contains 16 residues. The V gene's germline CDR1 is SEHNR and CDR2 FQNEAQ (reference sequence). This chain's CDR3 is CASSLVGTGGTGELFF. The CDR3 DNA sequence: TGTGCCAGCAGCTTAGTTGGGACCGGAGGTACCGGGGAGCTGTTTTTT.

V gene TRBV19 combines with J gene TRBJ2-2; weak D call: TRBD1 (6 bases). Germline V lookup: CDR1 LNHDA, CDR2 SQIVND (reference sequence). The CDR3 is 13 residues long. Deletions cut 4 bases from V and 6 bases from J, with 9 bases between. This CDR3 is CASSTNRAGELFF. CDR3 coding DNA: TGTGCCAGTAGTACCAACAGGGCCGGGGAGCTGTTTTTT.